Each of the 3 T cell receptor beta chains below was sequenced from the same sample in a study of cytomegalovirus exposure and HLA in healthy donors. The PCR was carried out with 60 Vbeta primers and 13 Jbeta primers. Assay used: immunoSEQ multiplex PCR; TCRdb lists only in-frame clones, some missing. The table shows approximately 110,000 clones, with roughly 78% occurring only once. Sequenced sample: PBMCs. The receptors were gathered from a woman aged 40 to 49 in good health and CMV-seronegative.

In nucleotides, the CDR3 is TGTGCCAGCAGTCCCGACACTAGGAAGTATGGCTACACCTTC. This sequence encodes CASSPDTRKYGYTF. The chain joins TRBV5-4 to TRBJ1-2; D unclear. The CDR3 runs to 14 residues. CDR1 is SGHNT and CDR2 is YYREEE in the germline V gene (reference sequence). Trimming pared 5 bases from V and 5 bases from J, leaving 16 bases between.

The rearrangement links TRBV4-3 to TRBJ2-1, with a tentative D call TRBD1 (5 bases). The CDR3 consists of 19 residues. Germline lookup yields CDR1 LGHNA and CDR2 YSLEER. Trimming took off 0 bases at V and 2 bases at J, with 20 bases between the two ends. CDR3 in amino acids: CASSQDLVYQGYAYNEQFF. The DNA for the CDR3 is TGCGCCAGCAGCCAAGATCTTGTATATCAGGGATACGCCTACAATGAGCAGTTCTTC.

This sequence joins TRBV28 and TRBJ2-5; a weak D match, TRBD2 (7 bases). The CDR3 totals 14 residues. Germline CDR1 and CDR2: MDHEN and SYDVKM. With 6 bases removed from V and 5 bases from J, the gap between germline ends came to 16 bases. CDR3 nucleotide sequence: TGTGCCAGCAGCTGGGGGGGCCCAGGTGAGACCCAGTACTTC. As protein: CASSWGGPGETQYF.